The rows below give T cell receptor beta chains drawn from one sample of a study of blood T cells in healthy people across ages. TCRdb analysed the 5' RACE reads with MiXCR anew, one entry per CDR3 protein. The table records about 1,400,000 distinct CDR3 sequences, 35% to 45% of them present only once. Sequencing was performed on blood. These receptors all come from a woman in her late teens or twenties in good health. Both conserved end residues are part of each CDR3. A D gene is named only where the DNA matches it firmly. Only part of the rows carry a size: once, few, many, or a class if the clone is expanded.

J,size,D,V,DNA,CDR3
TRBJ2-3,-,TRBD2,TRBV9,TGTGCCAGCAGCGGGGGACTAGCGGAGATCACAGATACGCAGTATTTT,CASSGGLAEITDTQYF
TRBJ1-6,-,-,TRBV3-1,TGTGCCAGCAGCCAAGTAGCAGGGTATTCACCCCTCCACTTT,CASSQVAGYSPLHF
TRBJ2-7,few,-,TRBV7-8,TGTGCCAGCAGCTTAGCGGCAGCCACTCCCTCCTACGAGCAGTACTTC,CASSLAAATPSYEQYF
TRBJ1-1,-,-,TRBV10-3,TGTGCCATCAGTTTCGGGGGGGGTGGGACTGAAGCTTTCTTT,CAISFGGGGTEAFF
TRBJ2-1,few,-,TRBV6-5,TGTGCCAGCAGTTCCCCCTCCGATGAGCAGTTCTTC,CASSSPSDEQFF
TRBJ2-7,many,TRBD1,TRBV20-1,TGCAGTGCTAGAGGGTCCATGGGGACAGGGGAGTCCTACGAGCAGTACTTC,CSARGSMGTGESYEQYF
TRBJ2-7,-,TRBD2,TRBV24-1,TGTGCCACCAGTGACGGGACTACTTACAATGAGCAGTACTTC,CATSDGTTYNEQYF
TRBJ2-1,-,-,TRBV2,TGTGCCAGCGCCGAACGGAGAAGCTCCTACAATGAGCAGTTCTTC,CASAERRSSYNEQFF
TRBJ2-1,-,TRBD2,TRBV2,TGTGCCAGCACCGGCAGGACACGAGGTAGCGGGAGGGCCCTCTCCTACAATGAGCAGTTCTTC,CASTGRTRGSGRALSYNEQFF
TRBJ2-3,-,-,TRBV20-1,TGCAGTGCATTGAGTCGCGGGTCAGTTAGCACAGATACGCAGTATTTT,CSALSRGSVSTDTQYF
TRBJ1-2,-,-,TRBV14,TGTGCCAGCAGCTCCATGACAGGAAAAACTAGGCGCTACACCTTC,CASSSMTGKTRRYTF
TRBJ2-7,-,-,TRBV27,TGTGCCAGCAGTTACCTTGGCGGGACGGACAAGCCCTACGAGCAGTACTTC,CASSYLGGTDKPYEQYF
TRBJ2-7,few,TRBD1,TRBV20-1,TGCAGTGCTAGAGACGACAGGGGCCCCGGGTACGAGCAGTACTTC,CSARDDRGPGYEQYF
TRBJ1-2,-,-,TRBV3-1,TGTGCCAGCAGCCAAGATAAGGTATTCACAGAGGGTGGCTACACCTTC,CASSQDKVFTEGGYTF
TRBJ1-2,few,-,TRBV7-9,TGTGCCAGCAGCTCCGGGACACACGAGCGGGGCTACACCTTC,CASSSGTHERGYTF
TRBJ2-1,-,TRBD2,TRBV29-1,TGCAGCGTCGGACTAGCGGGCGCTGGGGAGCAGTTCTTC,CSVGLAGAGEQFF
TRBJ2-7,-,-,TRBV6-6,TGTGCCAGCAGTTATACGGGAGATCACTCCTACGAGCAGTACTTC,CASSYTGDHSYEQYF
TRBJ2-5,few,-,TRBV2,TGTGCCAGCACCCGACGGGACACCCAAGAGACCCAGTACTTC,CASTRRDTQETQYF
TRBJ1-2,many,-,TRBV29-1,TGCAGCGCGGAGGAGGAGACAGACTATGGCTACACCTTC,CSAEEETDYGYTF
TRBJ2-1,-,-,TRBV6-1,TGTGCCAGCAGTGAAGGATCGTTAGGGGAGCAGTTCTTC,CASSEGSLGEQFF